This TCR beta chain came from a study of blood T cell repertoires in COVID-19. Enrolled through a virtual design, the participants were between 18 and 89 years of age and came from about two dozen US areas. Authors' methods: Reference gene primer amplification yielded estimated nucleated cell counts. The repertoire was sequenced with immunoSEQ multiplex PCR; TCRdb's copy has only in-frame clones and lacks some. V and J calls and clone size are given by that table; D and trimming were obtained from the DNA. This table has about 310,000 clones, nearly 90% appearing once. The TCR comes from a woman aged 18 to 35 with acute COVID-19. Sequenced input: PBMCs or T cells enriched from blood (not recorded which).

The CDR3: CASSLRQDMNTEAFF. CDR3 nucleotide sequence: TGTGCCAGCAGTCTCCGACAGGACATGAACACTGAAGCTTTCTTT. The chain couples TRBV27 to TRBJ1-1; maybe TRBD1 (6 bases). The CDR3 runs 15 residues. CDR1 and CDR2 from the germline V gene are MNHEY and SMNVEV (reference sequence). Trimming removed 5 bases at V and 0 bases at J, with 13 bases between.